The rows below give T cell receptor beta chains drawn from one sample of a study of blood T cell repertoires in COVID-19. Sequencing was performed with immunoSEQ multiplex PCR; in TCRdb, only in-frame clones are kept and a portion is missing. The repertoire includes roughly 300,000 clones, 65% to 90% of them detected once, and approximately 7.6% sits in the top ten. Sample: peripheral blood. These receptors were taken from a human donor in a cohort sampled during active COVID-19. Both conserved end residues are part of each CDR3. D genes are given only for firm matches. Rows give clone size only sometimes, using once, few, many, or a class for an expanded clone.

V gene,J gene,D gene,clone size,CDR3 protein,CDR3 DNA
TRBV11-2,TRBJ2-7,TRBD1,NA,CASSLGTGGLLEQYF,TGTGCCAGCAGCTTGGGGACAGGGGGTCTCCTCGAGCAGTACTTC
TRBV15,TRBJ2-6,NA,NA,CATSREVPGSGANVLTF,TGTGCCACCAGCAGAGAGGTTCCAGGAAGTGGGGCCAACGTCCTGACTTTC
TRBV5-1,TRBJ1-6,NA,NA,CASSLTGLGSPLHF,TGCGCCAGCAGCTTAACAGGTTTAGGTTCACCCCTCCACTTT
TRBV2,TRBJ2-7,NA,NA,CASSGTTLRYEQYF,TGTGCCAGCAGTGGGACAACCTTACGCTACGAGCAGTACTTC
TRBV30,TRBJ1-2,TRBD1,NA,CAWTPGQGSYGYTF,TGTGCCTGGACCCCGGGACAGGGAAGCTATGGCTACACCTTC
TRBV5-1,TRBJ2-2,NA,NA,CASSPGAQGSTGELFF,TGCGCCAGCAGCCCTGGTGCGCAGGGGAGCACCGGGGAGCTGTTTTTT
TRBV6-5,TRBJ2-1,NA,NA,CASSKSPSRNEQFF,TGTGCCAGCAGCAAGTCCCCGAGTAGAAATGAGCAGTTCTTC
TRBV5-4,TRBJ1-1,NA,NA,CASSLELANTEAFF,TGTGCCAGCAGCTTGGAGTTAGCGAACACTGAAGCTTTCTTT
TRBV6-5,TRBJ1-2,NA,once,CASRGVAYGYTF,TGTGCCAGCAGAGGGGTCGCCTATGGCTACACCTTC
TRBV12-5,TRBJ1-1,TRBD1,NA,CASGLVLGRDRSTEAFF,TGTGCTAGTGGTTTGGTACTTGGAAGGGACAGGAGCACTGAAGCTTTCTTT
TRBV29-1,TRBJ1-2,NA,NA,CSVGQRLHYGYTF,TGCAGCGTTGGGCAGCGCCTCCACTATGGCTACACCTTC
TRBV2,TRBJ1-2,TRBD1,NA,CASSEDGQGDGYTF,TGTGCCAGCAGTGAAGATGGTCAGGGGGATGGCTACACCTTC
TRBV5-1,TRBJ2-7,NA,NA,CASSLALGVSYEQYF,TGCGCCAGCAGCTTGGCCTTAGGGGTGTCCTACGAGCAGTACTTC
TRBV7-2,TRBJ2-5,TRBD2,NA,CASSHTAGGPGTQYF,TGTGCCAGCAGCCACACAGCGGGGGGGCCGGGTACCCAGTACTTC
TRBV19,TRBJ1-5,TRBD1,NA,CARRGQGRETGNQPQHF,TGTGCCAGGAGAGGACAGGGTAGGGAGACGGGCAATCAGCCCCAGCATTTT
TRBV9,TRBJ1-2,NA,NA,CASSVPGTYGYTF,TGTGCCAGCAGCGTTCCGGGTACCTATGGCTACACCTTC
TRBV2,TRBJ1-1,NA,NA,CASREGVSTEAFF,TGTGCCAGCAGAGAGGGTGTGAGCACTGAAGCTTTCTTT
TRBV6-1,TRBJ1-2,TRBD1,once,CASSAQQGGRNGYTF,TGTGCCAGCAGTGCCCAACAGGGGGGAAGGAATGGCTACACCTTC
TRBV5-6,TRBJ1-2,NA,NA,CASSLHRGYTF,TGTGCCAGCAGCTTACACCGCGGCTACACCTTC
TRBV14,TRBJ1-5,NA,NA,CASSRGGTGSPQHF,TGTGCCAGCAGCCGGGGGGGGACTGGGTCGCCCCAGCATTTT
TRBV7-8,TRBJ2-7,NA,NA,CASSSAPGYEQYF,TGTGCCAGCAGCTCGGCACCGGGGTACGAGCAGTACTTC
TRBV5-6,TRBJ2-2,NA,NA,CASSLVSTGELFF,TGTGCCAGCAGCTTGGTCTCTACCGGGGAGCTGTTTTTT
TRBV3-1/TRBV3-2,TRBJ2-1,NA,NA,CASSQSGIYNEQFF,TGTGCCAGCAGCCAATCGGGGATCTACAATGAGCAGTTCTTC
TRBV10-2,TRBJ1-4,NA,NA,CASSGARQNEKLFF,TGCGCCAGCAGTGGCGCCAGGCAGAATGAAAAACTGTTTTTT
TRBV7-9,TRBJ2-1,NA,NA,CASSPVGTFEQFF,TGTGCCAGCAGCCCCGTAGGGACATTTGAGCAGTTCTTC
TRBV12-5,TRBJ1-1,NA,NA,CASARDTEAFF,TGTGCTAGTGCCCGGGACACTGAAGCTTTCTTT
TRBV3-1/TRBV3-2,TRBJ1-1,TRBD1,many,CASRLQGQVAEAFF,TGTGCCAGCAGGCTACAAGGACAGGTTGCTGAAGCTTTCTTT
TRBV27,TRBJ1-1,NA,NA,CASFSRDKNTEAFF,TGTGCCAGCTTTTCCCGGGACAAAAACACTGAAGCTTTCTTT
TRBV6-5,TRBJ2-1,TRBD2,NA,CASTPGGTYNEQFF,TGTGCCAGCACCCCGGGAGGGACCTACAATGAGCAGTTCTTC
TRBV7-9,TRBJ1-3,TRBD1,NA,CASSRDRVSGNTIYF,TGTGCCAGCAGCCGGGACAGGGTATCTGGAAACACCATATATTTT
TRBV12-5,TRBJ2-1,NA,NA,CASGFTGNEQFF,TGTGCTAGTGGTTTTACGGGAAATGAGCAGTTCTTC
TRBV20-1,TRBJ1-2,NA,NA,CSAPRGYGYTF,TGCAGTGCTCCTCGGGGCTATGGCTACACCTTC
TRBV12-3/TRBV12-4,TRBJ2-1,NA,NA,CASSQRAPGEQFF,TGTGCCAGCAGCCAACGAGCCCCAGGGGAGCAGTTCTTC
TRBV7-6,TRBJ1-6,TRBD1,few,CASSLTGGESPLHF,TGTGCCAGCAGCTTGACAGGGGGCGAATCACCCCTCCACTTT
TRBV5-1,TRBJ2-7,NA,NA,CASSFAGQSYEQYF,TGCGCCAGCAGCTTTGCGGGGCAATCCTACGAGCAGTACTTC